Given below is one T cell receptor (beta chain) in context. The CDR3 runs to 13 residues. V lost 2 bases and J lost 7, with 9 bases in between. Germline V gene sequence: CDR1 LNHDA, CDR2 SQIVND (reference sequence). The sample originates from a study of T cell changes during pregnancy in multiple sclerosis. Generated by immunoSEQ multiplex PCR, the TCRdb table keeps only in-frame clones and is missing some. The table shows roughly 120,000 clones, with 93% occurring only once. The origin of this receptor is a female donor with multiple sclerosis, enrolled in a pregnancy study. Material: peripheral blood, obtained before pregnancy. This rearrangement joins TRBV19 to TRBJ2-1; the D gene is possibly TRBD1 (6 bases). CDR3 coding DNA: TGTGCCAGTAGTATATCGAGGGGGAATGAGCAGTTCTTC. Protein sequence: CASSISRGNEQFF.